The 23 T cell receptor beta chains below were found in one sample sequenced in a study of T cell changes during pregnancy in multiple sclerosis. Measured with immunoSEQ multiplex PCR; TCRdb has only the in-frame clones, and not every one. The sample has approximately 29,000 clones; 89% are singletons. This material consisted of CD4+ T cells from peripheral blood mononuclear cells, taken in the second trimester of pregnancy. These receptors originate from a female donor with multiple sclerosis, enrolled in a pregnancy study.

The gene calls are TRBV21-1 and TRBJ1-2; the D call of TRBD1 is as the table states it, not checked on the DNA. TRBV21-1 is assigned pseudogene status. The CDR3 totals 16 residues. The CDR3 here is CASSKVDTGGDDGYTF. The CDR3 bases are TGTGCCAGCAGCAAAGTAGATACAGGGGGCGACGATGGCTACACCTTC.

This sequence joins TRBV11-2 and TRBJ2-1; 8 bases are shared with TRBD1. V was clipped by 1 base and J by 7 bases; unmatched bases: 9. Germline CDR1 and CDR2: SGHAT and FQNNGV. CDR3 size: 16 residues. CDR3 sequence: CASSLGRGTGRNEQFF. CDR3 nucleotides: TGTGCCAGCAGCTTAGGTAGGGGGACAGGTAGGAATGAGCAGTTCTTC.

The genes are TRBV9 and TRBJ1-2; 8 positions match TRBD1. Germline V gives CDR1 SGDLS, CDR2 YYNGEE. The trim removed 4 bases at V and 6 bases at J, leaving 14 bases unmatched. This CDR3 is 16 amino acids long. The CDR3 DNA reads TGTGCCAGCAGCCATAGCCTTGACAGGGGAGTAGATGGCTACACCTTC. Protein sequence: CASSHSLDRGVDGYTF.

V is TRBV5-4 and J is TRBJ2-5; 7 positions match TRBD2. The germline V gene has CDR1 SGHNT and CDR2 YYREEE (reference sequence). V lost 4 bases, J lost 4 bases, and 13 bases stayed unmatched. This CDR3 is 16 amino acids long. This CDR3 reads CASSPTGGSGRETQYF. Here the CDR3 DNA reads TGTGCCAGCAGCCCGACCGGGGGGTCCGGCAGAGAGACCCAGTACTTC.

This clone ranks as medium-sized. The chain has TRBV2 and TRBJ2-2; D possibly corresponds to TRBD1 (6 bases). V lost 8 bases to trimming and J lost 5 bases, with 6 bases between them. CDR1 SNHLY and CDR2 FYNNEI come from the germline V gene. The CDR3 sequence is 11 residues long. CDR3 protein: CASQGTGELFF. The CDR3 coding sequence is TGTGCCAGCCAGGGGACCGGGGAGCTGTTTTTT.

V gene TRBV28 combines with J gene TRBJ1-1; D is undetermined. In germline, CDR1 is MDHEN, CDR2 SYDVKM. The CDR3 runs to 13 residues. V lost 3 bases and J 4 bases, leaving 9 bases between the germline ends. The CDR3 DNA sequence: TGTGCCAGCAGTTTTGAACAGCCCACTGAAGCTTTCTTT. Encoded protein: CASSFEQPTEAFF.

This clone has just a few counts. The chain has TRBV18 and TRBJ1-1, with D perhaps TRBD1 (6 bases). Germline lookup yields CDR1 KGHSH and CDR2 LQKENI. With 3 bases removed from V and 4 bases from J, the gap between germline ends came to 12 bases. The CDR3 is 14 amino acids. The CDR3 coding sequence is TGTGCCAGCTCACCCTACAGGGTTGTCACTGAAGCTTTCTTT. This codes for CASSPYRVVTEAFF.

The V call is TRBV7-2, the J call TRBJ2-7, with unresolved D. Trimming pared 2 bases from V and 0 bases from J, leaving 14 bases between. CDR3 length: 16 amino acids. CDR1 SGHTA and CDR2 FQGNSA come from the germline V gene. CDR3 nucleotide sequence: TGTGCCAGCAGCTTATTTGGGCCCTTAAGCTCCTACGAGCAGTACTTC. Amino acids: CASSLFGPLSSYEQYF.

This clone was recorded only once. This chain connects TRBV5-6 to TRBJ2-3, with D unresolved. Deletions cut 4 bases from V and 0 bases from J, with 3 bases between. This CDR3 is built from 12 residues. Germline lookup yields CDR1 SGHDT and CDR2 YYEEEE. The CDR3 DNA reads TGTGCCAGCAGCCCTAGCACAGATACGCAGTATTTT. Its translation: CASSPSTDTQYF.

The rearrangement links TRBV30 to TRBJ2-1; 12 positions match TRBD2. The junction had 3 bases not matched to a gene; V was cut back by 2 bases and J by 4 bases. The germline V gene encodes CDR1 GTSNPN and CDR2 SVGIG (reference sequence). The CDR3 loop spans 15 amino acids. Here the CDR3 reads CAWSKGLAGYNEQFF. Written as DNA, the CDR3 is TGTGCCTGGAGTAAAGGACTAGCGGGGTACAATGAGCAGTTCTTC.

As regards this clone: An end of the junction does not agree with germline; a read error may underlie this. This chain links TRBV7-7 with TRBJ2-5; D remains ambiguous. The CDR3 loop spans 14 amino acids. Germline-derived CDR1 and CDR2 are SSHAT and FNYEAQ (reference sequence). CDR3 sequence reads: CASSSYSSGLAQYF. CDR3 DNA sequence: TGTGCTAGCAGCTCCTACTCTTCTGGGCTGGCCCAGTACTTC.

The CDR3 DNA sequence: TGTGCCAGCAGCGTAGCGACTAATGAAAAACTGTTTTTT. Amino acids: CASSVATNEKLFF. The chain has TRBV9 and TRBJ1-4; D remains unclear. This CDR3 has 13 residues. Between the trimmed V and J ends, which lost 0 bases and 2 bases, there was a span of 2 bases. Germline V gene lookup returns CDR1 SGDLS and CDR2 YYNGEE.

V gene TRBV5-1 combines with J gene TRBJ2-1, with D possibly being TRBD2 (5 bases). Deletions cut 4 bases from V and 5 bases from J, with 13 bases between. The CDR3 runs 14 residues. Germline CDR1 is SGHRS and CDR2 is YFSETQ. CDR3 bases: TGCGCCAGCAGCCGGGAACGGGGTAACAATGAGCAGTTCTTC. Protein: CASSRERGNNEQFF. Filled out from reference TRBV5-1 and TRBJ2-1, the complete variable domain reads KAGVTQTPRYLIKTRGQQVTLSCSPISGHRSVSWYQQTPGQGLQFLFEYFSETQRNKGNFPGRFSGRQFSNSRSEMNVSTLELGDSALYLCASSRERGNNEQFFGPGTRLTVL.

This sequence joins TRBV29-1 and TRBJ2-1; 7 nucleotides align to TRBD2. Trimming cost V 8 bases and J 8 bases; bases outside gene matches: 15. CDR1 is SQVTM and CDR2 is ANQGSEA in the germline V gene. The CDR3 totals 14 residues. CDR3 region: CSTPSGLRAHEQFF. In DNA form, the CDR3 reads TGCAGCACCCCCTCGGGACTACGGGCGCATGAGCAGTTCTTC.

This sequence joins TRBV2 and TRBJ1-2; D ambiguous. CDR1 and CDR2 (germline): SNHLY, FYNNEI. The CDR3 consists of 12 residues. V was clipped by 7 bases and J by 5 bases, with 11 bases between them. CDR3 sequence reads: CASTLAGYGYTF. The CDR3 bases are TGTGCCAGCACTTTGGCGGGGTATGGCTACACCTTC.

The CDR3, as DNA: TGCGCCAGCAGCCCGGAGGAGGCCCTGAACACTGAAGCTTTCTTT. Its translation is CASSPEEALNTEAFF. The chain carries TRBV5-1 and TRBJ1-1; D not certain. The V end was cut by 4 bases, the J end by 0 bases, with 13 bases between. This CDR3 comprises 15 residues. Germline loops: CDR1 SGHRS, CDR2 YFSETQ.

The chain joins TRBV19 to TRBJ2-7; TRBD2 might be the D (7 bases). CDR3 length equals 14 residues. CDR1 is LNHDA and CDR2 is SQIVND in the germline V gene (reference sequence). CDR3 bases: TGTGCAACCGGAAGGGGGGGGCGAACTTACGAGCAGTACTTC. The encoded protein is CATGRGGRTYEQYF.

The chain uses TRBV19 and TRBJ1-3; no reliable D call. The CDR3 runs 15 residues. Germline V gives CDR1 LNHDA, CDR2 SQIVND (reference sequence). V lost 5 bases and J lost 0, with 11 bases in between. The CDR3 region is CASSGQDYSGNTIYF. CDR3 sequence (DNA): TGTGCCAGTAGTGGGCAGGACTACTCTGGAAACACCATATATTTT. The full variable domain, completed using reference TRBV19 and TRBJ1-3, is DGGITQSPKYLFRKEGQNVTLSCEQNLNHDAMYWYRQDPGQGLRLIYYSQIVNDFQKGDIAEGYSVSREKKESFPLTVTSAQKNPTAFYLCASSGQDYSGNTIYFGEGSWLTVV.

This clone was counted only a few times. The V gene is TRBV7-2, the J gene TRBJ1-2, with 8 bases identical to TRBD1. The CDR3 covers 15 residues. With V trimmed by 5 bases and J by 4 bases, 9 bases remained unmatched. Germline-derived CDR1 and CDR2 are SGHTA and FQGNSA. The CDR3 protein is CASSPFWTGTYGYTF. The CDR3 nucleotides are TGTGCCAGCAGCCCGTTTTGGACAGGGACCTATGGCTACACCTTC.

V is TRBV5-4 and J is TRBJ1-1; 7 bases are a match to TRBD1. Per the germline V gene, CDR1 is SGHNT and CDR2 is YYREEE (reference sequence). Trimming at V came to 7 bases and at J to 2 bases, leaving 5 bases not matched to a gene. This CDR3 contains 13 residues. CDR3 nucleotide sequence: TGTGCCAGCGCCAACAGGGGTAACACTGAAGCTTTCTTT. This codes for CASANRGNTEAFF.

This clone was observed a handful of times. The CDR3: CASSLLQAYEQYF. The CDR3 DNA sequence: TGTGCCAGCAGCTTACTACAGGCCTACGAGCAGTACTTC. The chain carries TRBV7-2 and TRBJ2-7; D is perhaps TRBD1 (5 bases). The CDR3 has 13 amino acids. The V gene's germline CDR1 is SGHTA and CDR2 FQGNSA. V gave up 2 bases and J gave up 2 bases, with 7 bases separating them. Drawing the rest from reference TRBV7-2 and TRBJ2-7, the complete variable domain is GAGVSQSPSNKVTEKGKDVELRCDPISGHTALYWYRQSLGQGLEFLIYFQGNSAPDKSGLPSDRFSAERTGGSVSTLTIQRTQQEDSAVYLCASSLLQAYEQYFGPGTRLTVT.

This clone came up a few times. This chain links TRBV7-3 with TRBJ2-2; 7 nucleotides line up with TRBD2. The CDR3 is 16 amino acids. Per the germline V gene, CDR1 is SGHTA and CDR2 is FQGTGA. With V trimmed by 5 bases and J by 6 bases, 12 bases remained unmatched. The CDR3 here is CASSPMGGTSSGELFF. CDR3 in DNA: TGTGCCAGCAGCCCTATGGGGGGGACCTCGTCCGGGGAGCTGTTTTTT.

The chain recombines TRBV28 with TRBJ1-1; 7 positions agree with TRBD1. J was trimmed by 0 bases and V by 4 bases; bases with no gene match: 8. The germline V gene has CDR1 MDHEN and CDR2 SYDVKM. The CDR3 has 16 amino acids. In nucleotides, the CDR3 is TGTGCCAGCAGTTCCGATGGCAGGGGGTTGAACACTGAAGCTTTCTTT. Translation: CASSSDGRGLNTEAFF.